One and the same sample provided the 12 T cell receptor beta chains below, sequenced in a study of cytomegalovirus exposure and HLA in healthy donors. Researchers ran the PCR with 60 Vbeta and 13 Jbeta primers. Profiled with immunoSEQ multiplex PCR; TCRdb holds only in-frame clones, not every one. The sample holds some 150,000 clones; over 60% are singletons and the top ten take under 3%. Sequencing input: PBMCs. The receptors derive from a woman aged 25 to 39 in good health and CMV-seropositive.

The chain uses TRBV29-1 and TRBJ2-7, with 7 bases fitting TRBD1. The CDR3 totals 12 residues. Germline V gene sequence: CDR1 SQVTM, CDR2 ANQGSEA. J lost 3 bases, V lost 3 bases, and 2 bases had no gene match. The CDR3 nucleotides read TGCAGCGTTGAGACAGGGTTCTACGAGCAGTACTTC. Residues: CSVETGFYEQYF.

The gene calls are TRBV2 and TRBJ1-2; no definite D call. Trimming stripped 6 bases from V and 6 bases from J, with 14 bases between. The CDR3 runs 13 residues. Germline V gives CDR1 SNHLY, CDR2 FYNNEI. The CDR3 DNA sequence: TGTGCCAGCAGCTCTCCCAGGAACGATGGCTACACCTTC. Translating it yields CASSSPRNDGYTF.

V gene TRBV20-1 combines with J gene TRBJ1-1; D gene ambiguous. Looked up from germline, CDR1 is DFQATT and CDR2 is SNEGSKA (reference sequence). There are 11 residues in the CDR3. The CDR3 DNA reads as TGCAGCCCGACAATAATCCCTGAAGCTTTCTTT. Amino acids: CSPTIIPEAFF.

The chain recombines TRBV19 with TRBJ2-4; 10 bases fit TRBD1. V dropped 10 bases and J dropped 6; count of bases not matched to a gene: 6. The CDR3 contains 13 residues. CDR1 is LNHDA, CDR2 SQIVND, per germline (reference sequence). The CDR3 sequence: CATRDRGSNIQYF. Here the CDR3 DNA reads TGTGCCACCAGGGACAGGGGATCAAACATTCAGTACTTC.

This clone has only a few counts. The chain recombines TRBV20-1 with TRBJ2-3; D is unclear. The CDR3 runs 11 residues. Trimming removed 2 bases at V and 12 bases at J, with 12 bases between. Germline V gene data show CDR1 as DFQATT and CDR2 as SNEGSKA (reference sequence). CDR3 bases: TGCAGTGCTAGATTCCCTAGGAATCAGTATTTT. This encodes CSARFPRNQYF.

This clone turned up a few times. This chain uses TRBV19 with TRBJ1-5, with D tentatively TRBD1 (5 bases). The V and J ends lost 1 base and 0 bases respectively, with 16 bases between them. Germline values: CDR1 LNHDA, CDR2 SQIVND (reference sequence). The CDR3 consists of 18 residues. The CDR3 DNA reads as TGTGCCAGTAGTATAGGGTGGGGAGGGGCCACTAGCAATCAGCCCCAGCATTTT. Translating it yields CASSIGWGGATSNQPQHF.

This chain joins TRBV29-1 and TRBJ1-2, with TRBD1 identical over 8 bases. J was trimmed by 3 bases and V by 1 base; bases with no gene match: 7. This CDR3 is built from 15 residues. Germline-derived CDR1 and CDR2 are SQVTM and ANQGSEA. Written as DNA, the CDR3 is TGCAGCGTTGAAGGTACGACAGGGGACTACTATGGCTACACCTTC. As protein: CSVEGTTGDYYGYTF.

The chain has TRBV10-3 and TRBJ2-2; tentatively, D is TRBD1 (5 bases). The CDR3 is 12 residues long. Germline CDR1 and CDR2: ENHRY and SYGVKD. Trimming removed 9 bases at V and 4 bases at J, with 9 bases between. The CDR3 spells CAIRGSTGELFF. Written as DNA, the CDR3 is TGTGCCATTAGGGGTAGCACCGGGGAGCTGTTTTTT.

The V call is TRBV10-3, the J call TRBJ2-5; 7 bases agree with TRBD2. The V and J ends lost 10 bases and 0 bases, in that order; junction bases with no gene match: 8. CDR1 is ENHRY and CDR2 is SYGVKD in the germline V gene. This CDR3 is 14 amino acids long. CDR3 sequence: CATGTTSDQETQYF. The CDR3 DNA reads as TGTGCCACGGGGACTACGTCAGACCAAGAGACCCAGTACTTC.

J is TRBJ2-3 and V is TRBV11-2; 12 bases are shared with TRBD2. Germline loops: CDR1 SGHAT, CDR2 FQNNGV. The trim removed 5 bases at V and 1 base at J, leaving 4 bases unmatched. The CDR3 runs 16 residues. For the CDR3, the DNA is TGTGCCAGCAGCCACAGACTAGCGGGGGGCACAGATACGCAGTATTTT. Translated: CASSHRLAGGTDTQYF.

The genes are TRBV2 and TRBJ2-3; 16 bases agree with TRBD2. After removal of 7 bases from V and 5 bases from J, the junction contained 12 bases not matched to a gene. The CDR3 has 18 amino acids. From germline, CDR1 is SNHLY and CDR2 FYNNEI. CDR3 sequence: CASNNPGTSGGAIDTQYF. The CDR3 region has the DNA TGTGCCAGCAATAACCCCGGGACTAGCGGGGGGGCCATAGATACGCAGTATTTT.

This clone was observed a handful of times. The chain links TRBV27 to TRBJ2-7; TRBD2 agrees at 12 bases. The junction had 10 bases not matched to a gene; V was cut back by 5 bases and J by 2 bases. The germline V gene has CDR1 MNHEY and CDR2 SMNVEV (reference sequence). The CDR3 loop spans 17 amino acids. CDR3 bases: TGTGCCAGCAGTCCCCGAACTAGCGGGAGGACCACCTACGAGCAGTACTTC. Its translation: CASSPRTSGRTTYEQYF.